This TCR beta chain appears in the sequencing data of a study of cytomegalovirus exposure and HLA in healthy donors. Study information: The 100 to 150 validation repertoires, a later analysis reported, used the same platform as the roughly 660 repertoires from the first cohort.

Study-level findings and limits: With high specificity and sensitivity, the classifier reportedly diagnosed cytomegalovirus status.

The protocol was immunoSEQ multiplex PCR, while the TCRdb copy is restricted to in-frame clones and leaves out a portion. The sample records some 78,000 clones, almost 97% being singletons. The germline CDR1 and CDR2 sequences are MNHNY and SVGAGI (reference sequence). V lost 4 bases, J lost 3 bases, and 10 bases lay in between. The CDR3 contains 14 residues. This clone was seen only once. Its target is unknown. The material sequenced was PBMCs. The sequence was obtained from a man aged 18 to 35 in good health and CMV-seropositive. The V gene is TRBV6-6, the J gene TRBJ2-1; D gene unclear. Here the CDR3 reads CASSSGGYYNEQFF. The CDR3, as DNA: TGTGCCAGCAGTTCTGGCGGTTACTACAATGAGCAGTTCTTC.